The rows below give T cell receptor beta chains drawn from one sample of a study of CD8 T cells in Susac syndrome. TCRdb re-called the immunoSEQ multiplex PCR reads through MiXCR, storing one row per CDR3 protein. The profile shows approximately 120,000 distinct CDR3 sequences, 80% to 95% of them singletons. The source material was CD8+ T cells from PBMCs. These receptor sequences come from a human donor with multiple sclerosis. CDR3s include the opening cysteine and the closing phenylalanine or tryptophan. The D gene is left open where the match is weak. Size values are once, few and many counts, or a class for expanded clones, and some rows have none.

CDR3 DNA,CDR3 protein,J gene,clone size,V gene,D gene
TGTGCCAGTAGTATAGGAGGGACAGGGTACATGAACACTGAAGCTTTCTTT,CASSIGGTGYMNTEAFF,TRBJ1-1,.,TRBV19,TRBD1
TGTGCCACCAGTGGCGGGGGAACTAACTATGGCTACACCTTC,CATSGGGTNYGYTF,TRBJ1-2,.,TRBV24-1,.
TGCGCCAGCAGCTTGTTCTGGGACAGGAGCTCCTACGAGCAGTACTTC,CASSLFWDRSSYEQYF,TRBJ2-7,.,TRBV5-1,TRBD1
TGTGCCAGCAGCCCCGGCACTCTACAGGGAATCCTAGCCGAAGCTTTCTTT,CASSPGTLQGILAEAFF,TRBJ1-1,.,TRBV6-1,.
TGTGCCAGCTCGGGGCTAGCGGGCACAGATACGCAGTATTTT,CASSGLAGTDTQYF,TRBJ2-3,.,TRBV6-1,TRBD2
TGTGCCAGCAGTTCCCCGGGACAGGGATTAGGGGAGACCCAGTACTTC,CASSSPGQGLGETQYF,TRBJ2-5,.,TRBV28,TRBD1
TGTGCCACCAGTGAACCTGGACAGATCGACTACAATGAGCAGTTCTTC,CATSEPGQIDYNEQFF,TRBJ2-1,.,TRBV24-1,.
TGTGCCAGCAGCAGTGCCGGGACTAGCGGCACAGATACGCAGTATTTT,CASSSAGTSGTDTQYF,TRBJ2-3,once,TRBV5-6,TRBD2
TGTGCCAGTAGTCCAGGGGGATACAATGAGCAGTTCTTC,CASSPGGYNEQFF,TRBJ2-1,few,TRBV19,TRBD1
TGCAGTGCTCGCCGGGACAGGGGAAGCAATGAGCAGTTCTTC,CSARRDRGSNEQFF,TRBJ2-1,.,TRBV20-1,TRBD1
TGTGCCAGCAGCTTCCAGGGGGCGCCGGGTGAAGCTTTCTTT,CASSFQGAPGEAFF,TRBJ1-1,.,TRBV13,TRBD1
TGTGCCAGCAGCAAAGTGGCGCCAGGGGGTCATGGGGCCAACGTCCTGACTTTC,CASSKVAPGGHGANVLTF,TRBJ2-6,.,TRBV21-1,.
TGCGCCAGCAGCCAAGGGATCGAGCAGTACTTC,CASSQGIEQYF,TRBJ2-7,.,TRBV4-1,.
TGTGCCAGCAGTCCCGGTGGGCAGAGATATAGCAATCAGCCCCAGCATTTT,CASSPGGQRYSNQPQHF,TRBJ1-5,.,TRBV6-1,.
TGCGCCAGCAGCCGCACGACAGGGGTTGATGAAAAACTGTTTTTT,CASSRTTGVDEKLFF,TRBJ1-4,.,TRBV4-1,TRBD1
TGTGCCAGCAATGAATCACGAGGGGGCCTCGGAAAACTGTTTTTT,CASNESRGGLGKLFF,TRBJ1-4,.,TRBV6-6,TRBD1
TGTGCCAGCAGCGTCAACTTGGGTCAGCCCCAGCATTTT,CASSVNLGQPQHF,TRBJ1-5,.,TRBV6-5,.
TGTGCCAGCAGCTATCGGACAACAGGGGCCTATGGCTACACCTTC,CASSYRTTGAYGYTF,TRBJ1-2,.,TRBV5-4,TRBD1
TGTGCCAGCAGCCAGGGCCAGCCCCAGCATTTT,CASSQGQPQHF,TRBJ1-5,.,TRBV3-1,.
TGCAGTGCTAGAGTTCGGTTTATGAACACTGAAGCTTTCTTT,CSARVRFMNTEAFF,TRBJ1-1,.,TRBV20-1,.
TGTGCCAGCAGTGTGGGGGTGCGGGGGCCTACCTACAATGAGCAGTTCTTC,CASSVGVRGPTYNEQFF,TRBJ2-1,.,TRBV6-1,.
TGTGCCAGCAGCCTGTATCTCGGCGGGAGCCCCTACAATGAGCAGTTCTTC,CASSLYLGGSPYNEQFF,TRBJ2-1,.,TRBV3-1,TRBD2
TGTGCTAGTGGTTTGGCGCCGACGACAGGGTTCTATGGCTACACCTTC,CASGLAPTTGFYGYTF,TRBJ1-2,.,TRBV12-5,TRBD1
TGTGCCAGCAGTCATTCGGTGAACACTGAAGCTTTCTTT,CASSHSVNTEAFF,TRBJ1-1,.,TRBV6-6,.
TGTGCCAGCAGTTTATCGTGGGGGTCCATCCCCTACGAGCAGTACTTC,CASSLSWGSIPYEQYF,TRBJ2-7,once,TRBV27,.
TGCAGCGTCGAAGCTGGGGGGGCAGGGGTGCCCTCTGGGGCCAACGTCCTGACTTTC,CSVEAGGAGVPSGANVLTF,TRBJ2-6,once,TRBV29-1,.
TGTGCCAGCAGTTTAGTTCGGGACAGGGCCTACGAGCAGTACTTC,CASSLVRDRAYEQYF,TRBJ2-7,.,TRBV12-3/TRBV12-4,TRBD1
TGCAGCGTTGCCGGGGGGGGATTGAGCAATGAGCAGTTCTTC,CSVAGGGLSNEQFF,TRBJ2-1,.,TRBV29-1,TRBD2
TGTGCCAGCAGCCGGTGGAGGGGGGGCAGCAATCAGCCCCAGCATTTT,CASSRWRGGSNQPQHF,TRBJ1-5,.,TRBV28,.
TGTGCCAGCGCGGAAGGAAGCTACGAGCAGTACTTC,CASAEGSYEQYF,TRBJ2-7,.,TRBV12-3/TRBV12-4,.
TGTGCCAGCAGTGTTCTCAGCACAGATACGCAGTATTTT,CASSVLSTDTQYF,TRBJ2-3,.,TRBV12-3/TRBV12-4,.
TGCAGCGCCCACGAAGGGACGAAAAACACCGGGGAGCTGTTTTTT,CSAHEGTKNTGELFF,TRBJ2-2,.,TRBV29-1,.
TGTGCCAGCAGAGAAGGGACAGGGGCATCCAATGAGCAGTTCTTC,CASREGTGASNEQFF,TRBJ2-1,.,TRBV2,TRBD1
TGTGCCAGCAGGTTAGGGAGCCACTACGAGCAGTACTTC,CASRLGSHYEQYF,TRBJ2-7,.,TRBV12-3/TRBV12-4,.
TGCGCCAGCAGCTCGATCGGGGGGTACCAAGAGACCCAGTACTTC,CASSSIGGYQETQYF,TRBJ2-5,.,TRBV4-1,TRBD2
TGTGCCAGCAGCCGACGGGGGGGACACAATGAGCAGTTCTTC,CASSRRGGHNEQFF,TRBJ2-1,.,TRBV9,TRBD2
TGTGCCAGCAGAGGCTGGGCACACGAGCAGTACTTC,CASRGWAHEQYF,TRBJ2-7,few,TRBV27,.
TGTGCCAGCAGCCAACCCAGCGGGACTAGCGGGATTCCCTTCTCCTACAATGAGCAGTTCTTC,CASSQPSGTSGIPFSYNEQFF,TRBJ2-1,.,TRBV3-1,TRBD2
TGTGCCAGCAGCGAAGGCAGACAGGCAGTGAACACTGAAGCTTTCTTT,CASSEGRQAVNTEAFF,TRBJ1-1,once,TRBV7-9,.
TGTGCCGACACGACAGCCTTAAACACTGAAGCTTTCTTT,CADTTALNTEAFF,TRBJ1-1,.,TRBV7-9,.
TGTGCCAGCAGCGCCGGACAGCCGAACACCGGGGAGCTGTTTTTT,CASSAGQPNTGELFF,TRBJ2-2,.,TRBV13,.
TGTGCCAGCAGTGAACGTCGACAGGGCGGCGGCTACACCTTC,CASSERRQGGGYTF,TRBJ1-2,.,TRBV25-1,TRBD1
TGTGCCAGCAGTTACGGGGGTCATCAGCCCCAGCATTTT,CASSYGGHQPQHF,TRBJ1-5,.,TRBV6-5,.
TGTGCCAGCAGCTTTGTAGGGGCGCGACATCGCACCGGGGAGCTGTTTTTT,CASSFVGARHRTGELFF,TRBJ2-2,.,TRBV5-4,.
TGCGCCAGCAGCCCGAGGCCCTGGGACACCAAGGGTGGCTACACCTTC,CASSPRPWDTKGGYTF,TRBJ1-2,.,TRBV5-1,.
TGTGCCAGCAGCGTAGCTGGCTACAATGAGCAGTTCTTC,CASSVAGYNEQFF,TRBJ2-1,few,TRBV9,.
TGTGCCAGCAGTACCGGTATTACCGGGACTAGCGACAACAATGAGCAGTTCTTC,CASSTGITGTSDNNEQFF,TRBJ2-1,.,TRBV12-3/TRBV12-4,TRBD2
TGCGCCAGCAGCCAAAGACAGGGGTGGAATGAGCAGTTCTTC,CASSQRQGWNEQFF,TRBJ2-1,.,TRBV4-1,TRBD1
TGTGCCAGCAGCCAACTAGCGGGAGGGAGCACAGATACGCAGTATTTT,CASSQLAGGSTDTQYF,TRBJ2-3,.,TRBV4-2,TRBD2
TGTGCCAGCAGCACCCCGACAGGGTTGTTGGCCAACGTCCTGACTTTC,CASSTPTGLLANVLTF,TRBJ2-6,.,TRBV7-2,TRBD1
TGCGCCAGCAGTCAATCAGGCAGGGTAGGCACTGAAGCTTTCTTT,CASSQSGRVGTEAFF,TRBJ1-1,.,TRBV23-1,.
TGTGCCAGCAGCGTAGGCTACAATGAGCAGTTCTTC,CASSVGYNEQFF,TRBJ2-1,.,TRBV9,.
TGTGCCAGCAGTAGGCGGGGACAGGGAAATGAAAAACTGTTTTTT,CASSRRGQGNEKLFF,TRBJ1-4,.,TRBV2,TRBD1
TGTGCCAGCAGCCATGAAGCGGGAGGAGCCGACACCGGGGAGCTGTTTTTT,CASSHEAGGADTGELFF,TRBJ2-2,once,TRBV3-1,TRBD2
TGCGCCAGATTAGCGGGGCCCCTGGGCGAGCAGTACTTC,CARLAGPLGEQYF,TRBJ2-7,.,TRBV4-1,TRBD2